The 17 T cell receptor beta chains reported below all come from one sample, sequenced in a study of blood T cell repertoires in COVID-19. The protocol was immunoSEQ multiplex PCR, while the TCRdb copy is restricted to in-frame clones and leaves out a portion. The sample yields about 200,000 clones, 80% to 90% seen once. The specimen was peripheral blood. These receptors all stem from a human donor with active or convalescent COVID-19. The donor label of this sample is uncertain.

This chain joins TRBV7-9 and TRBJ2-5, with TRBD2 matching 9 bases. CDR1 SEHNR and CDR2 FQNEAQ come from the germline V gene (reference sequence). This CDR3 is 15 amino acids long. Trimming took 5 bases from V and 3 from J; bases not matched to a gene: 7. For the CDR3, the DNA is TGTGCCAGCAGCCCCTTAGCGGGGGTAAAAGAGACCCAGTACTTC. It encodes CASSPLAGVKETQYF.

The rearrangement links TRBV5-1 to TRBJ1-4, with a tentative D call TRBD1 (5 bases). Germline V gives CDR1 SGHRS, CDR2 YFSETQ. Deletions cut 5 bases from V and 4 bases from J, with 12 bases between. This CDR3 has 14 residues. This CDR3 reads CASRPAGLNEKLFF. Written as DNA, the CDR3 is TGCGCCAGCAGGCCTGCAGGGCTTAATGAAAAACTGTTTTTT.

The V gene is TRBV28, the J gene TRBJ2-7, with 7 nucleotides matching TRBD1. The J segment lost 3 bases and the V segment lost 4 bases, leaving 9 bases of the junction unmatched. Germline loops: CDR1 MDHEN, CDR2 SYDVKM. CDR3 length: 15 residues. CDR3 nucleotide sequence: TGTGCCAGCAGTTCCCGGGACAGAATCAACTACGAGCAGTACTTC. Encoded protein: CASSSRDRINYEQYF.

The V and J genes are TRBV2 and TRBJ1-4; D gene uncertain. The CDR3 loop spans 14 amino acids. V was clipped by 7 bases and J by 7 bases, with 16 bases between them. Germline CDR1 reads SNHLY; CDR2 reads FYNNEI. The CDR3 DNA is TGTGCCAGCAATCGGGAGCCCTTGGGTGAAAAACTGTTTTTT. Its translation is CASNREPLGEKLFF.

V is TRBV7-3 and J is TRBJ2-1; 9 bases agree with TRBD1. There are 15 residues in the CDR3. The V gene's germline CDR1 is SGHTA and CDR2 FQGTGA. V lost 4 bases to trimming and J lost 4 bases; unmatched junction nucleotides: 5. The CDR3 region has the DNA TGTGCCAGCAGCTCCGGGACAGGGAAATACAATGAGCAGTTCTTC. As protein: CASSSGTGKYNEQFF. Based on the CDR3 plus reference TRBV7-3 and TRBJ2-1, the full variable domain is GAGVSQTPSNKVTEKGKYVELRCDPISGHTALYWYRQSLGQGPEFLIYFQGTGAADDSGLPNDRFFAVRPEGSVSTLKIQRTERGDSAVYLCASSSGTGKYNEQFFGPGTRLTVL.

J is TRBJ2-5 and V is TRBV2, with 15 nucleotides matching TRBD2. The CDR3 runs to 19 residues. V lost 10 bases and J lost 3; bases outside the gene matches: 18. Germline V gene lookup returns CDR1 SNHLY and CDR2 FYNNEI. The CDR3 DNA is TGTGCCAACCGACAGGGCCTGTGGACTAGCGGGAGGGCCAAAGAGACCCAGTACTTC. As protein: CANRQGLWTSGRAKETQYF. Looking up the rest from reference TRBV2 and TRBJ2-5 gives the full variable domain: EPEVTQTPSHQVTQMGQEVILRCVPISNHLYFYWYRQILGQKVEFLVSFYNNEISEKSEIFDDQFSVERPDGSNFTLKIRSTKLEDSAMYFCANRQGLWTSGRAKETQYFGPGTRLLVL.

Here the CDR3 DNA reads TGTGCCAGCGGGGACAGCTTACAATACGTCCTGACTTTC. This sequence encodes CASGDSLQYVLTF. The chain has TRBV28 and TRBJ2-6; 7 positions match TRBD1. The trim removed 8 bases at V and 11 bases at J, leaving 9 bases unmatched. CDR1 is MDHEN, CDR2 SYDVKM, per germline. The CDR3 spans 13 residues.

The gene calls are TRBV5-4 and TRBJ1-2; D is unclear. Germline-derived CDR1 and CDR2 are SGHNT and YYREEE (reference sequence). V dropped 2 bases and J dropped 4 bases, with 9 bases sitting between them. CDR3 length: 13 amino acids. DNA of the CDR3: TGTGCCAGCAGCTTCGGCGGTTCCTATGGCTACACCTTC. Translating it yields CASSFGGSYGYTF.

This chain connects TRBV5-4 to TRBJ2-1, with 11 bases identical to TRBD2. The CDR3 contains 16 residues. Losses at the gene ends were 0 bases for V and 4 bases for J; bases not matched to a gene: 3. Germline CDR1 and CDR2: SGHNT and YYREEE (reference sequence). CDR3 sequence (DNA): TGTGCCAGCAGCTTGGCCACTAGCGGGAGATACAATGAGCAGTTCTTC. Encoded protein: CASSLATSGRYNEQFF.

The chain's CDR3 is CATSRVTRSTNEKLFF. The CDR3 coding sequence is TGTGCCACCAGCAGAGTAACACGTTCAACTAATGAAAAACTGTTTTTT. The V call is TRBV15, the J call TRBJ1-4; D uncertain. The CDR3 runs 16 residues. Germline V gene lookup returns CDR1 LNHNV and CDR2 YYDKDF (reference sequence). Trimming pared 1 base from V and 0 bases from J, leaving 9 bases between.

The chain employs TRBV2 and TRBJ2-3; D gene uncertain. The V end lost 2 bases, the J end lost 7 bases, and 7 bases lay between the germline ends. The CDR3 has 12 residues. CDR1 and CDR2 (germline): SNHLY, FYNNEI. CDR3 amino acids: CASSETINTQYF. Here the CDR3 DNA reads TGTGCCAGCAGTGAAACTATCAATACGCAGTATTTT.

The chain joins TRBV25-1 to TRBJ2-3; the D gene is possibly TRBD2 (6 bases). CDR1 and CDR2 from the germline V gene are MGHDK and SYGVNS. V was pared by 6 bases and J by 1 base, with 8 bases between. This CDR3 comprises 13 residues. CDR3 in amino acids: CASRASGTDTQYF. The DNA of the CDR3 is TGTGCCAGCAGGGCTAGCGGCACAGATACGCAGTATTTT.

This chain joins TRBV5-4 and TRBJ2-5, with 8 bases that match TRBD2. After removal of 9 bases from V and 1 base from J, the junction contained 5 bases not matched to a gene. Germline CDR1 is SGHNT and CDR2 is YYREEE (reference sequence). The CDR3 is 13 amino acids. The DNA of the CDR3 is TGTGCCACGACCGGGGGGGCCCAAGAGACCCAGTACTTC. Protein product: CATTGGAQETQYF.

This sequence joins TRBV27 and TRBJ2-3; D is unclear. V was pared by 6 bases and J by 2 bases, with 15 bases between. This CDR3 has 15 amino acids. Germline assignment: CDR1 MNHEY and CDR2 SMNVEV (reference sequence). The CDR3 loop is CASSPRPETTDTQYF. CDR3 in DNA: TGTGCCAGCAGCCCGCGGCCCGAAACCACAGATACGCAGTATTTT.

The V gene is TRBV5-4, the J gene TRBJ2-7; possible D gene TRBD2, 5 bases. V was pared by 1 base and J by 5 bases, with 10 bases between. The germline gives CDR1 SGHNT, CDR2 YYREEE (reference sequence). The CDR3 has 13 residues. The CDR3 sequence: CASSLIGRDEQYF. CDR3 sequence (DNA): TGTGCCAGCAGCTTGATAGGGCGGGACGAGCAGTACTTC.

The chain joins TRBV2 to TRBJ1-5, with D maybe TRBD1 (5 bases). The V end was cut by 8 bases, the J end by 6 bases, with 14 bases between. The CDR3 loop spans 13 amino acids. The germline V gene has CDR1 SNHLY and CDR2 FYNNEI. CDR3: CASSAEGRQPQHF. In DNA, the CDR3 is TGTGCCAGCTCCGCGGAGGGACGTCAGCCCCAGCATTTT.

This clone was seen a single time. The J gene is TRBJ1-1, the V gene TRBV28; 8 nucleotides line up with TRBD1. J was trimmed by 3 bases and V by 5 bases; bases with no gene match: 11. The CDR3 length is 16 residues. From germline, CDR1 is MDHEN and CDR2 SYDVKM. The DNA of the CDR3 is TGTGCCAGCAGTCCAACCGACGGACAGGGTGACACTGAAGCTTTCTTT. It specifies CASSPTDGQGDTEAFF.